The clone carrying this TCR beta chain was recorded many times. In germline, CDR1 is GTSNPN, CDR2 SVGIG (reference sequence). CDR3 size: 14 residues. The V end was cut by 3 bases, the J end by 6 bases, with 15 bases between. These data originate in a study of blood T cell repertoires in COVID-19. Study overall: Specimens from acute and convalescent COVID-19 originated in the United States, Italy and Spain. T cells, B-cell-depleted T cells, or PBMCs provided the cDNA or gDNA that served as material.

In the source study's methods: Reference gene primer amplification yielded estimated nucleated cell counts. Sequenced by immunoSEQ multiplex PCR; TCRdb stores in-frame clones only, minus some. Clone size and V and J calls were adopted from that table, with D and trimming inferred from the DNA. The table has 370,000 or so clones, 70% to 85% seen once. This chain uses TRBV30 with TRBJ1-5; no definite D call. The receptor comes from a human donor with acute or convalescent COVID-19. The donor label of this sample is uncertain. Specimen: peripheral blood. CDR3 loop: CAWSQRRGSQPQHF. The CDR3 nucleotides read TGTGCCTGGAGCCAGCGCAGAGGGTCTCAGCCCCAGCATTTT.